The 20 T cell receptor beta chains listed next were all sequenced from one sample in a study of regulatory T cells in long-lasting Graves disease. Time point defined: newly diagnosed GD, antithyroid drugs for less than 3 months. There was RNA extracted from PBMCs, and the TCR library was made from it. Building the TCR beta libraries relied on iRepertoire HTBI primers, and CDR3 regions underwent Arm-PCR. TCRdb reprocessed the multiplex PCR reads via MiXCR and lists one record per CDR3 protein. The data hold around 400,000 distinct CDR3 sequences, with 10% to 15% observed a single time. These data were likewise used in another study, on T cells in Graves' hyperthyroidism and ophthalmopathy.

The sample consisted of peripheral blood mononuclear cells (PBMCs), taken at new diagnosis, from a patient treated with antithyroid drugs. All receptors derive from a woman aged 18-30 years with Graves disease.

The V call is TRBV27, the J call TRBJ1-6, with 8 bases lining up with TRBD1. Germline V lookup: CDR1 MNHEY, CDR2 SMNVEV (reference sequence). The CDR3 loop spans 15 amino acids. With V trimmed by 5 bases and J by 9 bases, 9 bases remained unmatched. The chain's CDR3 is CASSRGQGTSSPLHF. The CDR3 DNA is TGTGCCAGCAGTCGCGGACAGGGAACGAGTTCACCCCTCCACTTT.

This clonotype was seen repeatedly, ten times or more. The V call is TRBV15, the J call TRBJ1-5; TRBD1 is a possible D gene (5 bases). The V and J ends lost 3 bases and 2 bases respectively, with 11 bases between them. This CDR3 is built from 15 residues. Germline CDR1 is LNHNV and CDR2 is YYDKDF (reference sequence). The CDR3 bases are TGTGCCACCAGCAGGGCAGGGTATCGCAATCAGCCCCAGCATTTT. This translates into CATSRAGYRNQPQHF.

This clonotype occurred many times. The chain joins TRBV18 to TRBJ1-1; D is unclear. V was shortened by 8 bases and J by 0 bases, with 10 bases between the two germline ends. Germline CDR1 and CDR2: KGHSH and LQKENI. This CDR3 has 13 amino acids. CDR3 in DNA: TGTGCCAGCAGCCCGACCTTGAACACTGAAGCTTTCTTT. It yields the protein CASSPTLNTEAFF.

The chain carries TRBV19 and TRBJ1-2; no reliable D call. Trimming left V 3 bases short and J 9 bases short, with 23 bases between. CDR3 size: 16 residues. Germline CDR1 and CDR2: LNHDA and SQIVND (reference sequence). DNA of the CDR3: TGTGCCAGTAGTATCCGCTCGACGGACGGGTTGTTTCGCTACACCTTC. The encoded protein is CASSIRSTDGLFRYTF.

The chain is built from TRBV5-8 and TRBJ1-1; a weak D match, TRBD1 (5 bases). The germline V gene encodes CDR1 SGHTS and CDR2 YDEGEE. This CDR3 comprises 16 residues. V was shortened by 4 bases and J by 3 bases, with 19 bases between the two germline ends. CDR3 DNA sequence: TGTGCCAGCAGCCTTACCGTCTGGGGGGGGGACACTGAAGCTTTCTTT. Amino acid sequence: CASSLTVWGGDTEAFF.

The chain combines TRBV3-1 with TRBJ2-7, with D unresolved. The CDR3 length is 16 residues. Germline CDR1 is LGHDT and CDR2 is YNNKEL (reference sequence). V lost 8 bases and J 1 base, leaving 21 bases between the germline ends. The CDR3: CASSPDITYPSYEQYF. The CDR3 DNA follows: TGTGCCAGCTCACCGGATATAACATACCCTTCCTACGAGCAGTACTTC.

In its sample, this clonotype was seen a few times. CDR3: CSAPGGPYGYTF. The CDR3 DNA follows: TGCAGTGCACCAGGGGGCCCTTATGGCTACACCTTC. The V and J genes are TRBV20-1 and TRBJ1-2, with 8 positions matching TRBD1. J lost 5 bases, V lost 6 bases, and 5 bases had no gene match. The CDR3 contains 12 residues. Germline V gene lookup returns CDR1 DFQATT and CDR2 SNEGSKA (reference sequence).

This rearrangement joins TRBV20-1 to TRBJ2-2; D might be TRBD2 (5 bases). CDR1 DFQATT and CDR2 SNEGSKA come from the germline V gene (reference sequence). The CDR3 spans 14 residues. V shed 0 bases and J shed 7 bases, with 12 bases lying between them. Here the CDR3 DNA reads TGCAGTGCTAGAGACGGACTTATCAGCGGGGAGCTGTTTTTT. Protein sequence: CSARDGLISGELFF.

Turning to this clonotype: With a far larger clone one base away, a read error is the likely cause. The chain uses TRBV11-2 and TRBJ2-7; 9 bases match TRBD2. J lost 7 bases, V lost 6 bases, and 13 bases had no gene match. The germline V gene has CDR1 SGHAT and CDR2 FQNNGV. CDR3 size: 15 residues. In DNA form, the CDR3 reads TGTGCCAGCAGTCTGACTAGCGGAATCTACAATGAGCAGTACTTC. Residues: CASSLTSGIYNEQYF. Filled out from reference TRBV11-2 and TRBJ2-7, the complete variable domain reads EAGVAQSPRYKIIEKRQSVAFWCNPISGHATLYWYQQILGQGPKLLIQFQNNGVVDDSQLPKDRFSAERLKGVDSTLKIQPAKLEDSAVYLCASSLTSGIYNEQYFGPGTRLTVT.

This clonotype was counted a few times. V gene TRBV19 combines with J gene TRBJ1-1; D may be TRBD1 (5 bases). V lost 7 bases and J 4 bases, leaving 13 bases between the germline ends. CDR1 LNHDA and CDR2 SQIVND come from the germline V gene (reference sequence). This CDR3 has 13 residues. CDR3 sequence (DNA): TGTGCCAGTAACGCCGCCGACAGCACTGAAGCTTTCTTT. Translated, it gives CASNAADSTEAFF.

The V gene is TRBV7-2, the J gene TRBJ1-2; no reliable D call. CDR3 length: 12 residues. CDR1 and CDR2 from the germline V gene are SGHTA and FQGNSA. Trimming removed 1 base from V and 8 bases from J, with 8 bases in between. CDR3: CASSLGDNGYTF. CDR3 coding DNA: TGTGCCAGCAGCTTAGGAGACAACGGCTACACCTTC.

This clonotype was detected many times. V gene TRBV7-6 combines with J gene TRBJ1-1, with D perhaps TRBD1 (6 bases). Germline CDR1 reads SGHVS; CDR2 reads FNYEAQ. There are 15 residues in the CDR3. V was cut by 4 bases and J by 0 bases, with 12 bases left in between. The CDR3 bases are TGTGCCAGCAGCTCGTCACAGGGAATGAACACTGAAGCTTTCTTT. Its translation is CASSSSQGMNTEAFF. Full variable domain (missing parts from reference TRBV7-6 and TRBJ1-1): GAGVSQSPRYKVTKRGQDVALRCDPISGHVSLYWYRQALGQGPEFLTYFNYEAQQDKSGLPNDRFSAERPEGSISTLTIQRTEQRDSAMYRCASSSSQGMNTEAFFGQGTRLTVV.

The chain joins TRBV6-2 or TRBV6-3 to TRBJ2-3; D gene ambiguous. CDR1 is MNHEY and CDR2 is SVGEGT in the germline V gene. V shed 5 bases and J shed 2 bases, with 17 bases lying between them. The CDR3 contains 16 residues. The CDR3 DNA reads TGTGCCAGCAGTCAGGACGGTGGTTCCCTCACAGATACGCAGTATTTT. It yields the protein CASSQDGGSLTDTQYF.

This clonotype was counted at least ten times. The chain couples TRBV3-1 to TRBJ2-7, with D possibly being TRBD2 (5 bases). Trimming pared 1 base from V and 3 bases from J, leaving 7 bases between. The CDR3 is 13 residues long. Per germline, CDR1 LGHDT and CDR2 YNNKEL (reference sequence). CDR3 sequence reads: CASSQAGNYEQYF. The CDR3 nucleotides are TGTGCCAGCAGCCAAGCGGGGAACTACGAGCAGTACTTC.

This clonotype was found a few times. This chain connects TRBV12-3 or TRBV12-4 to TRBJ2-1; D might be TRBD2 (7 bases). Trimming left V 5 bases short and J 2 bases short, with 13 bases between. The CDR3 sequence is 15 residues long. The CDR3 region is CASSPGEGAYNEQFF. The CDR3 DNA is TGTGCCAGCAGTCCAGGGGAGGGGGCCTACAATGAGCAGTTCTTC.

This clonotype was found a few times. The CDR3 loop reads CSAPLQWQVQPQHF. CDR3 nucleotide sequence: TGCAGTGCCCCGTTACAGTGGCAGGTTCAGCCCCAGCATTTT. The chain recombines TRBV20-1 with TRBJ1-5; D gene unclear. The CDR3 extends over 14 amino acids. Germline CDR1 is DFQATT and CDR2 is SNEGSKA (reference sequence). V was cut by 6 bases and J by 6 bases, with 18 bases left in between.

This clonotype was seen many times. J is TRBJ2-1 and V is TRBV7-3; 11 positions match TRBD2. The CDR3 contains 15 residues. V was clipped by 2 bases and J by 9 bases; unmatched bases: 6. The germline CDR1 and CDR2 sequences are SGHTA and FQGTGA. CDR3 amino acids: CASSLGSGGAGEQFF. CDR3 coding DNA: TGTGCCAGCAGCTTAGGTAGCGGGGGGGCCGGTGAGCAGTTCTTC.

V is TRBV19 and J is TRBJ2-2; maybe TRBD1 (5 bases). Germline V gives CDR1 LNHDA, CDR2 SQIVND (reference sequence). Trimming shortened V by 5 bases and J by 5 bases, and 9 bases separated the two germline ends. CDR3 length equals 13 residues. The CDR3 region has the DNA TGTGCCAGTAGTCGCCAGGGTACCGGGGAGCTGTTTTTT. This sequence encodes CASSRQGTGELFF. The full variable domain, its missing parts supplied by reference TRBV19 and TRBJ2-2, is DGGITQSPKYLFRKEGQNVTLSCEQNLNHDAMYWYRQDPGQGLRLIYYSQIVNDFQKGDIAEGYSVSREKKESFPLTVTSAQKNPTAFYLCASSRQGTGELFFGEGSRLTVL.

In this sample, this clonotype turned up many times. The chain combines TRBV5-5 with TRBJ2-1, with D hard to call. Germline CDR1 SGHKS, CDR2 YYEKEE (reference sequence). CDR3 length equals 16 residues. V lost 0 bases, J lost 0 bases, and 10 bases lay in between. CDR3 protein: CASSLAQLSSYNEQFF. The CDR3 region has the DNA TGTGCCAGCAGCTTGGCGCAGCTCAGCTCCTACAATGAGCAGTTCTTC.

The table lists this clonotype with many counts. The rearrangement links TRBV27 to TRBJ2-5; D possibly uses TRBD1 or TRBD2 (5 bases each). V lost 5 bases to trimming and J lost 3 bases, with 22 bases between them. Looked up from germline, CDR1 is MNHEY and CDR2 is SMNVEV (reference sequence). The CDR3 is 17 amino acids. The chain's CDR3 is CASSTRRQGRVEETQYF. The CDR3, as DNA: TGTGCCAGCAGTACGCGGAGGCAGGGTCGTGTGGAAGAGACCCAGTACTTC.